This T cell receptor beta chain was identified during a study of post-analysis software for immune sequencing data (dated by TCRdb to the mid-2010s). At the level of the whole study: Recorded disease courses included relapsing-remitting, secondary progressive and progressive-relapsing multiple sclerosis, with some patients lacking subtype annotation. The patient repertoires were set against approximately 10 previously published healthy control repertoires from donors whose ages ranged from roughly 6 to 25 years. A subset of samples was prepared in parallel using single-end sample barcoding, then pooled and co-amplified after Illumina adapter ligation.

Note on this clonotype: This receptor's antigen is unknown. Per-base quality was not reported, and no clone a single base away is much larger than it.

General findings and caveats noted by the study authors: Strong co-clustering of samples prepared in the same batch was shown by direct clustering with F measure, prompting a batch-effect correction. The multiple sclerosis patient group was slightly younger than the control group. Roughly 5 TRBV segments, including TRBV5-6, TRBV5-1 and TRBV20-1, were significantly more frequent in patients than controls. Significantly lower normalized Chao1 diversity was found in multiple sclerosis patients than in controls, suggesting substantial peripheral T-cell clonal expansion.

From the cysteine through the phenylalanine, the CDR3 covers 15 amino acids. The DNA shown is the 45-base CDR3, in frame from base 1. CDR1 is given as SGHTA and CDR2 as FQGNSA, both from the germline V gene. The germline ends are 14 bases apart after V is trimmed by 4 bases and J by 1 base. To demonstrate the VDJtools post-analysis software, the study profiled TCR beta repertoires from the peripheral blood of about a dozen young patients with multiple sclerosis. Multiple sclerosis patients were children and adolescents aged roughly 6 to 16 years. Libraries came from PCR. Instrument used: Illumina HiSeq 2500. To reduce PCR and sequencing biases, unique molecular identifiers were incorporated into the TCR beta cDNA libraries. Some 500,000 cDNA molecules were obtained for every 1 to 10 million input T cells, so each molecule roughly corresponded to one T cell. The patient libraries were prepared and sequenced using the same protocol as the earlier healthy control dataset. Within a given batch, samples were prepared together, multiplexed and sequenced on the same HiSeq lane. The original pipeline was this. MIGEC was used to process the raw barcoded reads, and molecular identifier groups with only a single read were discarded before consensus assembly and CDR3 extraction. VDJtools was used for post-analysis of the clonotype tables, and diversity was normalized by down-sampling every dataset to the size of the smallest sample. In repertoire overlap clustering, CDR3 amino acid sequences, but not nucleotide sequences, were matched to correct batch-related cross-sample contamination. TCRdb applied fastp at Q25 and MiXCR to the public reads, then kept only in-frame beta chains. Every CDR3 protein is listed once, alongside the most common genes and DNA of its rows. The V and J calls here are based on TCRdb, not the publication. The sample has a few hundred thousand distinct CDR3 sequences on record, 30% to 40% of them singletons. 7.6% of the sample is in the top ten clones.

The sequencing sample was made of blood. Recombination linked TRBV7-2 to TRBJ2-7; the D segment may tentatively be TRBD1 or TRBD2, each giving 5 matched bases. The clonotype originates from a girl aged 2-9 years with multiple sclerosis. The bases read TGTGCCAGCAGCTCGAGGGGCTATCATTCCTACGAGCAGTACTTC. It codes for CASSSRGYHSYEQYF.